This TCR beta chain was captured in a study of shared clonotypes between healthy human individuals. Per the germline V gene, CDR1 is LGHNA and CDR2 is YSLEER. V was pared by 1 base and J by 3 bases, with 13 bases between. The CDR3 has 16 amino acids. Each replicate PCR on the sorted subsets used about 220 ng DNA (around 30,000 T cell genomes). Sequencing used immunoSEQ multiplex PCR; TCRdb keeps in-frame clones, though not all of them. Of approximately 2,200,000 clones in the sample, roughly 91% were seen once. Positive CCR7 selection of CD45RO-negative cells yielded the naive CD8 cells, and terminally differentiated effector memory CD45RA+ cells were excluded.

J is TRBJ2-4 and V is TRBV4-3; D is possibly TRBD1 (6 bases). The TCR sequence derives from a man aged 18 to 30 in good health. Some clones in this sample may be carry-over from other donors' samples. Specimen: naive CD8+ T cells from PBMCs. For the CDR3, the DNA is TGCGCCAGCAGCCAAGTCGCCCGAGGGGGCAAAAACATTCAGTACTTC. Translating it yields CASSQVARGGKNIQYF.